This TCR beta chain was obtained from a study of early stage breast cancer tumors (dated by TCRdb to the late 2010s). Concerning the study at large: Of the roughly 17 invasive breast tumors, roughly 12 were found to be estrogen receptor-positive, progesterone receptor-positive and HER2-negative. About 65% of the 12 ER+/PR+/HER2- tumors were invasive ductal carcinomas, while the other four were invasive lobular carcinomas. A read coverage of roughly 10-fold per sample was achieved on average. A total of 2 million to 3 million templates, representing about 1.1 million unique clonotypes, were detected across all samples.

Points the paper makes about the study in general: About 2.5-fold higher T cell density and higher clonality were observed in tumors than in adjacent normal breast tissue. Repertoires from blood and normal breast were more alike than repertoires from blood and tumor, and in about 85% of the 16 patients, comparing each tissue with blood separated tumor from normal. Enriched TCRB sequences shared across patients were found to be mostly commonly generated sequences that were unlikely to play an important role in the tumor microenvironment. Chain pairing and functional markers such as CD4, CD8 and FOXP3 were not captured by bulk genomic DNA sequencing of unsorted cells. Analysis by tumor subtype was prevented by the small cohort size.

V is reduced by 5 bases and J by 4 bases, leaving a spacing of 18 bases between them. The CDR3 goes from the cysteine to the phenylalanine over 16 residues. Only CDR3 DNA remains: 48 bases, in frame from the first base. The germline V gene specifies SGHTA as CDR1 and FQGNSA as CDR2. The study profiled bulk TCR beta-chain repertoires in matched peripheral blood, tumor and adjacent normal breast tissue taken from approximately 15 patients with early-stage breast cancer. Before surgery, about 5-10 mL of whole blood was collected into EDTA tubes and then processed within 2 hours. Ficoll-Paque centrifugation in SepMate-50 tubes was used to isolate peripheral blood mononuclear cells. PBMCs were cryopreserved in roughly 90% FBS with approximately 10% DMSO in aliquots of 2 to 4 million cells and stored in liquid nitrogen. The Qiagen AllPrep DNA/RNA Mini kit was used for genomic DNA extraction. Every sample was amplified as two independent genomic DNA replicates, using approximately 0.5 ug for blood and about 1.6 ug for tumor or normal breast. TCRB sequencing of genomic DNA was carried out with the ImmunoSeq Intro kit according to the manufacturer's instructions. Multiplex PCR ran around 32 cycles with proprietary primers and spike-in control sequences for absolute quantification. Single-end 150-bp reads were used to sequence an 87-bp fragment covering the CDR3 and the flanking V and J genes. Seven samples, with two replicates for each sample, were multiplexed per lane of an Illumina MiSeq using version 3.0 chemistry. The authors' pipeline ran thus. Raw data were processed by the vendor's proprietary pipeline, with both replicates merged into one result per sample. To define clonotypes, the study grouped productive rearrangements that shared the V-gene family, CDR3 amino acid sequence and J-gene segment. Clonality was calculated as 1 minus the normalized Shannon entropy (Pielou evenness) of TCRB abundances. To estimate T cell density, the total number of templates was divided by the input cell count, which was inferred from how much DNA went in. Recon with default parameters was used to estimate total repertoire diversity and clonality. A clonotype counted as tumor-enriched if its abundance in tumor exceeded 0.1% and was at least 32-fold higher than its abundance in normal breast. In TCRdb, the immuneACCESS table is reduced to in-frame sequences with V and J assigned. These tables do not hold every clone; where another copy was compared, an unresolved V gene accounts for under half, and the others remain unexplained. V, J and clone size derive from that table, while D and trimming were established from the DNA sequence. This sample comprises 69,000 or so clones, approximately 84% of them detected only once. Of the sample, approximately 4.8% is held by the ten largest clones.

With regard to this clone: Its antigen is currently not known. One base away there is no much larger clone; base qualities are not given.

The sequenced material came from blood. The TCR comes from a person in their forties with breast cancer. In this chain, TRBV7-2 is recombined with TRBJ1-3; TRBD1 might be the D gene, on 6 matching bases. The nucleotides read TGTGCCAGCAGCCCCAGAGTAAGGGGGTCCGGAAACACCATATATTTT. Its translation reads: CASSPRVRGSGNTIYF.